The 9 T cell receptor delta chains below all came from one sample that was sequenced in a study of γδ T cells in repeated Plasmodium falciparum infection. TCRdb re-called the multiplex PCR reads with CATT. The sample shows around 86,000 delta-chain clones, around 1.4% of them seen only once. Vgamma9/Vdelta2+ and Vdelta2-negative gammadelta T cells were flow-sorted from PBMC for bulk sequencing. The specimen sequenced was gamma-delta T cells from blood. These receptors all come from a pool of human donors (malaria-infected and uninfected, not separated).

This chain connects TRDV2 to TRDJ1; 8 bases match TRDD3. Here the J gene came from matching the DNA to germline, since TCRdb omits it. V lost 0 bases to trimming and J lost 0 bases; unmatched junction nucleotides: 11. The CDR3 totals 18 residues. Germline V gene data show CDR1 as GEAIGNYY and CDR2 as EKD. The CDR3 spells CACDTLQGIHRNTDKLIF. The CDR3 region has the DNA TGTGCCTGTGACACCCTCCAGGGGATACACAGGAACACCGATAAACTCATCTTT.

About this clone itself: TCRdb has a much larger clone's protein, which differs at residue 9 from the translation of this DNA, likely because of a read error; what is shown is the protein translated from the DNA. The chain has TRDV1 and TRDJ1; 9 bases line up with TRDD3. The J gene comes from matching the DNA to germline here; TCRdb lacks it. The CDR3 is made up of 19 amino acids. In germline, CDR1 is TSWWSYY, CDR2 QGS. Trimming at V came to 5 bases and at J to 1 base, leaving 17 bases not matched to a gene. CDR3 nucleotide sequence: TGTGCTCTTGGGATAAGGGGCTACCGGGGGATACAACCCACCGATAAACTCATCTTT. Protein product: CALGIRGYRGIQPTDKLIF.

This clone has a handful of counts. The protein TCRdb lists belongs to a much larger clone and differs from this DNA's translation at residue 12, which points to a read error; the protein shown is made from the DNA. This chain links TRDV2 with TRDJ1; no clear D. TCRdb offers no J gene call, so here the DNA was matched to germline to obtain one. Germline CDR1 is GEAIGNYY and CDR2 is EKD. CDR3 size: 16 residues. The CDR3 region is CACDPVSDGNTNKLIF. DNA of the CDR3: TGTGCCTGTGACCCAGTTAGTGACGGCAACACCAATAAACTCATCTTT.

Comment on this clone: This could be a read error, since a much larger clone is one nucleotide away. This rearrangement joins TRDV1 to TRDJ1, with TRDD3 identical over 10 bases. TCRdb supplies no J gene; here it was assigned by aligning the nucleotide sequence to germline. The germline CDR1 and CDR2 sequences are TSWWSYY and QGS. This CDR3 is 19 amino acids long. CDR3 residues: CALGEIAFSHWGMGPLLIF. Written as DNA, the CDR3 is TGTGCCCTTGGGGAAATAGCCTTCTCCCACTGGGGGATGGGACCTCTACTCATCTTT.

As regards this clone: This could be a read error, since a much larger clone is one nucleotide away. This specimen includes other DNA sequences encoding the same CDR3. The rearrangement links TRDV1 to TRDJ1, with 8 bases aligning to TRDD3. The junction had 16 bases not matched to a gene; V was cut back by 1 base and J by 0 bases. The CDR3 is made up of 20 amino acids. Germline V lookup: CDR1 TSWWSYY, CDR2 QGS. Here the CDR3 DNA reads TGTGCTCTTGGGGAACCGTATAGTTGGGGGATTCTCCTCTACACCGATAAACTCATCTTT. It codes for CALGEPYSWGILLYTDKLIF.

V gene TRDV1 combines with J gene TRDJ1; 11 bases align to TRDD3. The J gene comes from matching the DNA to germline here; TCRdb lacks it. The V gene's germline CDR1 is TSWWSYY and CDR2 QGS. The CDR3 contains 18 residues. The V and J ends lost 5 bases and 3 bases, in that order; junction bases with no gene match: 14. The CDR3 DNA reads TGTGCTCTTGGGTGCCAGGTGGGGGATACGCGAGGTTCCGATAAACTCATCTTT. Amino acids: CALGCQVGDTRGSDKLIF.

At least ten counts were recorded for this clone. TCRdb lists the protein of a much larger clone for this DNA, which differs at residue 10, so this is likely a read error; the protein given here is translated from the DNA itself. The chain uses TRDV1 and TRDJ1; D is perhaps TRDD3 (5 bases). V was shortened by 1 base and J by 3 bases, with 12 bases between the two germline ends. The CDR3 runs to 15 residues. Looked up from germline, CDR1 is TSWWSYY and CDR2 is QGS. CDR3 sequence reads: CALGERGVFADKLIF. For the CDR3, the DNA is TGTGCTCTTGGGGAACGGGGGGTTTTCGCCGATAAACTCATCTTT.

The sample holds a few counts of this clone. The protein TCRdb gives is from a much larger clone and does not agree with this DNA's translation at residue 11, likely a read error; the protein shown here comes from the DNA. V gene TRDV2 combines with J gene TRDJ1; D is unresolved. Matching the DNA to germline supplied the J gene, which TCRdb does not give. CDR1 is GEAIGNYY and CDR2 is EKD in the germline V gene. The V gene lost 1 base and the J gene lost 1 base, with 18 bases spanning the gap. This CDR3 has 17 residues. The CDR3 loop is CACDTVYTGGCTDKLIF. In nucleotides, the CDR3 is TGTGCCTGTGACACTGTCTACACCGGAGGGTGCACCGATAAACTCATCTTT.

A note on this clone: The translation of this DNA and the TCRdb protein of a much larger clone differ at residue 3, probably owing to a read error; the protein shown here is translated from the DNA. The chain links TRDV1 to TRDJ1; 11 bases align to TRDD3. The J gene comes from matching the DNA to germline here; TCRdb lacks it. Looked up from germline, CDR1 is TSWWSYY and CDR2 is QGS. The CDR3 is 23 residues long. The DNA for the CDR3 is TGTGCTCCTGGGGAACTAGCCTCCTCTATCCTGTACTGGGGGATAAAGTACACCGATAAACTCATCTTT. Translated, it gives CAPGELASSILYWGIKYTDKLIF.